Following are 3 T cell receptor beta chains from one sample sequenced in a study of OX40 agonist ivuxolimab in advanced cancers. Libraries were prepared by immunoSEQ multiplex PCR; TCRdb keeps only in-frame clonotypes and omits some of them. The data contain about 79,000 clones, about 85% of them singletons. This specimen consisted of CD4+ or CD8+ T cells sorted from blood, obtained in a trial of the OX40 agonist ivuxolimab. The origin of the receptors is an adult with an advanced solid tumor such as melanoma, head and neck, liver or kidney cancer.

The V gene is TRBV29-1, the J gene TRBJ1-2; D remains ambiguous. The CDR3 contains 13 residues. The germline CDR1 and CDR2 sequences are SQVTM and ANQGSEA. V lost 4 bases, J lost 0 bases, and 9 bases lay in between. DNA of the CDR3: TGCAGCGTTGTCGCAGCTCCTAACTATGGCTACACCTTC. This sequence encodes CSVVAAPNYGYTF.

CDR3 in DNA: TGTGCCAGCTCACCGCAAGATAACTATGGCTACACCTTC. This sequence encodes CASSPQDNYGYTF. The V call is TRBV18, the J call TRBJ1-2, with no clear D. V shed 3 bases and J shed 1 base, with 6 bases lying between them. CDR3 length: 13 residues. Germline V gene data show CDR1 as KGHSH and CDR2 as LQKENI.

The gene calls are TRBV5-1 and TRBJ1-2, with D unresolved. The CDR3 runs 13 residues. V dropped 0 bases and J dropped 6 bases, with 9 bases sitting between them. Germline values: CDR1 SGHRS, CDR2 YFSETQ. The CDR3 DNA is TGCGCCAGCAGCTTGGGCCAGGACGATGGCTACACCTTC. Translated: CASSLGQDDGYTF. Full variable domain (outside the CDR3, taken from reference TRBV5-1 and TRBJ1-2): KAGVTQTPRYLIKTRGQQVTLSCSPISGHRSVSWYQQTPGQGLQFLFEYFSETQRNKGNFPGRFSGRQFSNSRSEMNVSTLELGDSALYLCASSLGQDDGYTFGSGTRLTVV.